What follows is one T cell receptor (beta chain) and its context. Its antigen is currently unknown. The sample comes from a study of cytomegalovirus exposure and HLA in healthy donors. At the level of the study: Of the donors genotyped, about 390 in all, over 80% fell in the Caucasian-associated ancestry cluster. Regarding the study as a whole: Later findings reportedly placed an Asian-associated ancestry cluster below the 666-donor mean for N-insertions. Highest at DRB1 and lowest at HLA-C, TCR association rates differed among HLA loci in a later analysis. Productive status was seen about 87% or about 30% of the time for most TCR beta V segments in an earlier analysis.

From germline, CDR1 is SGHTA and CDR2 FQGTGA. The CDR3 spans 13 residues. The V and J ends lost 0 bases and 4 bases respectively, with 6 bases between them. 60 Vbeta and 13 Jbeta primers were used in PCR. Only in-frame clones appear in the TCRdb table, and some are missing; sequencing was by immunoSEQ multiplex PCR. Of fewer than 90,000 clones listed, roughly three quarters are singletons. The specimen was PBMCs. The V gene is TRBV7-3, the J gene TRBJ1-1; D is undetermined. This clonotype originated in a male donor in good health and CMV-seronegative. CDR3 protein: CASSLTQRTEAFF. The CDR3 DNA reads TGTGCCAGCAGCTTAACTCAGCGCACTGAAGCTTTCTTT.